This entry lists 4 T cell receptor beta chains sequenced from one sample in a study of cytomegalovirus exposure and HLA in healthy donors (dated by TCRdb to 2016 to 2017). Preparation of the library involved the immunoSEQ multiplex PCR assay. The multiplex PCR relied on a mix of 60 forward primers for TCR Vbeta segments and 13 reverse primers for TCR Jbeta segments. TCRdb holds this immuneACCESS table with in-frame rearrangements only. Some clones are missing; in checked studies, unresolved V genes explain under half, and the rest has no known cause. A total of roughly 43,000 clones appear in this sample, 77% of them only once. The ten top clones hold more than 1.2% of the sample. The source material was PBMCs. These receptors were obtained from a man between 25 and 39 years old in good health and CMV-seronegative.

This clone has just a few counts. The J gene is TRBJ2-4, the V gene TRBV6-5; 9 nucleotides agree with TRBD1. V dropped 5 bases and J dropped 9; count of bases not matched to a gene: 8. Germline CDR1 is MNHEY and CDR2 is SVGAGI. CDR3 length: 14 amino acids. The CDR3 DNA sequence: TGTGCCAGCAGTCCCCCTGGGACAGGGAGCATTCAGTACTTC. Its protein product is CASSPPGTGSIQYF.

V gene TRBV4-3 combines with J gene TRBJ2-7, with 10 bases matching TRBD2. The germline V gene encodes CDR1 LGHNA and CDR2 YSLEER. The CDR3 is made up of 16 amino acids. Trimming at V came to 4 bases and at J to 2 bases, leaving 8 bases not matched to a gene. CDR3 DNA: TGCGCCAGCAGCCGCAGGTTGGGGACTAGCGCCTACGAGCAGTACTTC. This codes for CASSRRLGTSAYEQYF.

This clone is a singleton in its sample. V and J are TRBV4-3 and TRBJ1-2; D call uncertain. Looked up from germline, CDR1 is LGHNA and CDR2 is YSLEER. The ends were cut back, 0 bases at V and 0 bases at J, with 11 bases in the middle. This CDR3 has 16 amino acids. The CDR3 DNA reads as TGCGCCAGCAGCCAAGACTTAGTCAGGTCTAACTATGGCTACACCTTC. This codes for CASSQDLVRSNYGYTF.

The genes are TRBV18 and TRBJ2-1, with D unclear. This CDR3 region has 14 residues. Germline V gives CDR1 KGHSH, CDR2 LQKENI. Trimming took off 5 bases at V and 7 bases at J, with 15 bases between the two ends. The CDR3 DNA reads as TGTGCCAGCTCATCTATAAACCACGAGAATGAGCAGTTCTTC. Encoded protein: CASSSINHENEQFF.